This entry is about one T cell receptor beta chain. None of the glioblastoma patients had an isocitrate dehydrogenase mutation. Primers: 60 V beta forward and 13 J beta reverse. The repertoire was sequenced with immunoSEQ multiplex PCR; TCRdb's copy has only in-frame clones and lacks some. This table holds 49,000 or so clones, about 85% found once. This specimen comes from a study of glioma-infiltrating T cells after dendritic cell vaccination. Study summary: Patients had newly diagnosed or recurrent glioblastoma and received dendritic cell vaccines. Three intradermal dendritic cell vaccine injections were given every two weeks.

This CDR3 has 14 amino acids. Trimming shortened V by 0 bases and J by 3 bases, and 9 bases separated the two germline ends. CDR1 is LGHNT and CDR2 is FRNRAP in the germline V gene. The chain has TRBV12-5 and TRBJ2-7, with a tentative D call TRBD1 (6 bases). The sequence was obtained from a human donor with glioblastoma. Source: blood, taken before dendritic cell vaccination. The CDR3 is CASGLVGQDYEQYF. CDR3 sequence (DNA): TGTGCTAGTGGTTTGGTGGGACAAGACTACGAGCAGTACTTC.